A selection of T cell receptor beta chains follows, all from one sample in a study of blood T cell repertoires in COVID-19. Only in-frame clones appear in the TCRdb table, and some are missing; sequencing was by immunoSEQ multiplex PCR. The table includes 220,000 or so clones, 84% detected once. The sample taken for sequencing was peripheral blood. The receptor set was obtained from a woman aged 55 to 70 with acute or convalescent COVID-19. Both conserved end residues are part of each CDR3. Each record gives: D gene, V gene, J gene, clone size, CDR3 DNA, CDR3 protein. The D gene is left open where the match is weak. Some rows have no size entry. The others give once, few or many, or a class for an expanded clone.

.	TRBV30	TRBJ1-3	.	TGTGCCTGGAGCTTAGGGGGTTCTGGAAACACCATATATTTT	CAWSLGGSGNTIYF
TRBD2	TRBV2	TRBJ2-1	once	TGTGCCAGCTCTGTACTAGCGGGGGGGCTGGCTGGGAATGAGCAGTTCTTC	CASSVLAGGLAGNEQFF
TRBD1	TRBV7-9	TRBJ1-4	.	TGTGCCAGCAGCTCCGGACAGGGTAATGAAAAACTGTTTTTT	CASSSGQGNEKLFF
TRBD1	TRBV15	TRBJ2-4	.	TGTGCCACCAGCAGAGCTCGACAGGGTTTTGCCAAAAACATTCAGTACTTC	CATSRARQGFAKNIQYF
.	TRBV3-1/TRBV3-2	TRBJ1-6	.	TGTGCCAGCAGCCAGGGGCGTAATTCACCCCTCCACTTT	CASSQGRNSPLHF
TRBD2	TRBV5-5	TRBJ2-3	.	TGTGCCAGCAGCTTGGTGCTCGGGACTAGCGGGGGCACAGATACGCAGTATTTT	CASSLVLGTSGGTDTQYF
.	TRBV6-5	TRBJ2-1	.	TGTGCCAGCAGCCTCGAGAGGAACAAGTACAATGAGCAGTTCTTC	CASSLERNKYNEQFF
.	TRBV6-5	TRBJ1-1	.	TGTGCCAGCACCAAACCAGGAGGGAACACTGAAGCTTTCTTT	CASTKPGGNTEAFF
.	TRBV5-6	TRBJ2-5	.	TGTGCCAGCAGCTTGGTGGGGGGCCAAGAGACCCAGTACTTC	CASSLVGGQETQYF
TRBD1	TRBV7-8	TRBJ1-2	few	TGTGCCAGCAGCTTAAGACCCGACAGGGTTGCTTATGGCTACACCTTC	CASSLRPDRVAYGYTF
.	TRBV3-1/TRBV3-2	TRBJ1-3	.	TGTGCCAGCAGCCAAGGCGGGACGGAGAGAAACACCATATATTTT	CASSQGGTERNTIYF
TRBD1	TRBV13	TRBJ2-3	.	TGTGCCAGCAGCCTCAAGACAGGGCCAGATACGCAGTATTTT	CASSLKTGPDTQYF
.	TRBV28	TRBJ1-2	.	TGTGCCAGCAGTCCGACTGCCTATGGCTACACCTTC	CASSPTAYGYTF
.	TRBV5-1	TRBJ2-7	.	TGCGCCAGCAGGGAGAGCGCCGCCGACGAGCAGTACTTC	CASRESAADEQYF
.	TRBV21-1	TRBJ1-1	few	TGTGCCAGCAGCAATGCCGGGACAGAATGGGATGAAGCTTTCTTT	CASSNAGTEWDEAFF
.	TRBV5-1	TRBJ2-7	.	TGCGCCAGCAAAAGCGCAGAACGCGAGCAGTACTTC	CASKSAEREQYF
TRBD2	TRBV11-2	TRBJ2-7	few	TGTGCCAGCAGCTTAGCCGGGACTAGTTACCGGTACGAGCAGTACTTC	CASSLAGTSYRYEQYF